The clone carrying this T cell receptor (beta chain) has at least ten counts. V dropped 1 base and J dropped 9 bases, with 13 bases sitting between them. Germline CDR1 is SEHNR and CDR2 is FQNEAQ (reference sequence). CDR3 size: 15 residues. This sample was taken from a study of identical twins. Template switching, a step in the protocol, added a universal primer site, and cDNA carried unique molecular identifiers. TCRdb re-derived calls from the 5' RACE reads in MiXCR, one entry per CDR3 protein. The sample yields about 150,000 distinct CDR3 sequences, under 4.5% seen once. The chain employs TRBV7-9 and TRBJ1-6, with D possibly matching TRBD1 (6 bases). Sequenced input: memory T cells sorted from blood. This clonotype was obtained from a man between 18 and 35 years old in good health. In DNA form, the CDR3 reads TGTGCCAGCAGCTTAGGGTCCGGGGGCGGTTCACCCCTCCACTTT. It translates to CASSLGSGGGSPLHF.